Included here is one TCR beta chain sequence, with context. This clone was seen a few times. Its binding antigen is unknown. The sample holds no much larger clone one base away, and base qualities are not on file. This specimen belongs to a study of T cells after posttransplantation cyclophosphamide (dated by TCRdb to the mid-2010s). Study-wide context: Using TRB sequencing, the study followed how the T cell repertoire reconstituted after myeloablative bone marrow transplantation in which posttransplantation cyclophosphamide served as GVHD prophylaxis. Public TRB sequences were checked against a database of over 3,000 sequences associated with responses to pathogens, tumor antigens, self-antigens and alloantigens. Samples from 35 PTCy-treated patients and some 16 related bone marrow donors of those patients were subjected to antigen receptor sequencing. In 3 patients, up to about 3 additional blood samples taken between 2 and 5.2 years after transplant also underwent TRB sequencing, as did pretransplant blood from a handful of patients. TRA and TRB clonality were tightly correlated in about ten samples, so subsequent TCR analyses focused on TRB only. Blood from all 35 or so PTCy patients with 1-year posttransplant specimens was subjected to TRB sequencing.

TRB sequencing used genomic DNA with the immunoSEQ assay at survey resolution or the hsTCRB kit. On the authors' methods: The immunoSEQ software handled initial read processing, and the LymphoSeq R package was used for repertoire analyses. Clonality was computed as 1 minus normalized Shannon entropy; Gini coefficient was also calculated for each TRB dataset. Phenotypes of unsorted samples were inferred by mapping TRB sequences from sorted subsets of the recipient or donor onto the same recipient's unsorted samples. The clones in this table, taken by TCRdb from immuneACCESS, are in-frame only. Not every clone is retained; where verified, under half of the shortfall comes from an unresolved V gene, and the cause of the rest is unknown. The V and J calls and clone size are taken from that table; D and trimming were inferred from the DNA. The table gives under 15,000 clones for this sample, with none occurring only once. About 24% of the sample goes to the ten largest clones.

Based on the germline V gene, the CDR1 and CDR2 sequences are SGDLS and YYNGEE. Including the terminal cysteine and phenylalanine, the CDR3 comprises 18 residues. Just the 54-base CDR3 DNA is kept, in frame starting at base 1. From V the trimming removes 0 bases and from J it removes 2 bases, while the gene matches leave 9 bases of the junction unaccounted for. The label giving this sample's time point can be read as: posttransplant day relative to BM transplant. Read against the paper, the sample's treatment or condition label means: high-dose cyclophosphamide on days +3 and +4 as single-agent GVHD prophylaxis. Busulfan and fludarabine conditioning, a related or unrelated marrow graft, and cyclophosphamide on days +3 and +4 were given to PTCy patients. The PTCy-treated patients were enrolled in a prospective multi-institutional clinical trial. Peripheral blood and bone marrow mononuclear cells were isolated by Ficoll-Hypaque density centrifugation and cryopreserved.

The paper as a whole reports these results and caveats: Donor-recipient similarity was low at 1-2 months but increased during the first year, and donor CD8+ memory clones often dominated later blood repertoires. The TRB repertoires of T cells infiltrating skin or the GI tract showed only limited overlap with the TRB repertoires found in blood. Across the approximately 48 patients, TRB clonality was highly associated with recipient CMV seropositivity and CMV reactivation, and diversity with PTCy was similar to that in the CNI/methotrexate controls.

The sequencing used PBMCs, collected after allogeneic stem cell transplant with posttransplant cyclophosphamide. This clonotype was obtained from a female patient in her forties who received an allogeneic stem cell transplant from an unrelated donor, was CMV-positive, and had acute GVHD only. Donor T cells from the graft may be present among the T cells after a transplant. The sequence links TRBV9 to TRBJ2-5, with 11 bases in between that match TRBD2. The DNA sequence follows: TGTGCCAGCAGCGTAGGGGGACTAGCGGTGAGGGCTCAAGAGACCCAGTACTTC. Its protein is CASSVGGLAVRAQETQYF. The entire variable domain, with the stretches around the CDR3 drawn from the reference TRBV9 and TRBJ2-5 proteins, is DSGVTQTPKHLITATGQRVTLRCSPRSGDLSVYWYQQSLDQGLQFLIQYYNGEERAKGNILERFSAQQFPDLHSELNLSSLELGDSALYFCASSVGGLAVRAQETQYFGPGTRLLVL.